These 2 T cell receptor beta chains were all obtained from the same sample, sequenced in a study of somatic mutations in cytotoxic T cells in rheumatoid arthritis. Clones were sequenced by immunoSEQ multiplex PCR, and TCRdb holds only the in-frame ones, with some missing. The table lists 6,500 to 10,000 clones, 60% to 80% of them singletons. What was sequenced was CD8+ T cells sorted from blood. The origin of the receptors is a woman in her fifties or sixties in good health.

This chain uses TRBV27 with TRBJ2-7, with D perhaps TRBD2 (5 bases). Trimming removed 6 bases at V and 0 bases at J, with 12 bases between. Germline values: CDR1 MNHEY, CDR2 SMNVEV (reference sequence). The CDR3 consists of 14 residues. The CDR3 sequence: CASSPTGSSYEQYF. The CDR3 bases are TGTGCCAGCAGCCCAACGGGGAGCTCCTACGAGCAGTACTTC.

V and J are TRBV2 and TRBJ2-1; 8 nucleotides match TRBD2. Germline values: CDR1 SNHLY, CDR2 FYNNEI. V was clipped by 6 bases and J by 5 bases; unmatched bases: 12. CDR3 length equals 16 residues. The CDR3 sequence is CASSGSAGLGDNEQFF. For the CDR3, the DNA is TGTGCCAGCAGCGGAAGCGCGGGACTAGGGGACAATGAGCAGTTCTTC.